This TCR beta chain was documented in a study of T cell responses to AZD1222 COVID-19 vaccine. V was trimmed by 3 bases and J by 9 bases, leaving 21 bases between them. Germline CDR1 reads MDHEN; CDR2 reads SYDVKM. The CDR3 contains 15 residues. On this clone: Its specificity is not known.

This table comes from immunoSEQ multiplex PCR, and its TCRdb copy is limited to in-frame clones, with some not included. The sample has roughly 180,000 clones, approximately 92% seen once. Study-wide findings and caveats: Among the donors, most were white British and more were female, and clonal diversity was possibly underestimated. Distributed over spike, vaccine-associated CD4 TCRs predominated at 160-218 and 743-854. A rise in Spike-specific TCR breadth and depth followed two AZD1222 doses. Scientists sampled the repertoires only once the peak T cell response had passed.

The source was peripheral blood, collected 28 days after the second dose of the MenACWY control vaccine. The chain combines TRBV28 with TRBJ2-7, with D possibly matching TRBD2 (6 bases). This clonotype was obtained from an adult who received the MenACWY meningococcal vaccine as a control. This chain's CDR3 is CASSLRGLPSLSQYF. CDR3 sequence (DNA): TGTGCCAGCAGTTTGCGGGGACTCCCTAGTTTGTCGCAGTACTTC.